The 27 T cell receptor beta chains in this list originate from one sample, sequenced in a study of Graves' ophthalmopathy and Graves' hyperthyroidism. Investigators amplified TCR beta CDR3 regions from RNA transcripts. Following a first-round RT-PCR that used HTBI primers, a second-round multiplex PCR was carried out. TCRdb reanalysed the multiplex PCR reads using MiXCR and keeps one entry per CDR3 protein. The table includes about 550,000 distinct CDR3 sequences, roughly 39% detected once. Input material: peripheral blood or thyroid tissue (not recorded which). These receptors came from an adult man with Graves' hyperthyroidism.

The J gene is TRBJ1-3, the V gene TRBV6-6; D is possibly TRBD1 (5 bases). V shed 5 bases and J shed 8 bases, with 10 bases lying between them. The CDR3 extends over 12 amino acids. Germline CDR1 is MNHNY and CDR2 is SVGAGI (reference sequence). CDR3 nucleotides: TGTGCCAGCAGTAAGGACACAGACACCATATATTTT. Its translation is CASSKDTDTIYF.

The V and J genes are TRBV12-3 or TRBV12-4 and TRBJ1-2; D is unclear. The ends were cut back, 3 bases at V and 0 bases at J, with 5 bases in the middle. This CDR3 is built from 13 residues. CDR3 nucleotides: TGTGCCAGCAGTTTTGACCCTAACTATGGCTACACCTTC. Translating gives CASSFDPNYGYTF.

This clonotype has only a few counts. The genes are TRBV27 and TRBJ1-1, with TRBD1 identical over 8 bases. Germline V gene lookup returns CDR1 MNHEY and CDR2 SMNVEV (reference sequence). V lost 5 bases to trimming and J lost 6 bases; unmatched junction nucleotides: 11. The CDR3 contains 15 residues. DNA for the CDR3: TGTGCCAGCAGTCCCAGTAAGGGACAGGTGTCTGAAGCTTTCTTT. As protein: CASSPSKGQVSEAFF.

In its sample, this clonotype was seen many times. The chain employs TRBV6-1 and TRBJ2-7, with D possibly matching TRBD2 (6 bases). In germline, CDR1 is MNHNS, CDR2 SASEGT. The CDR3 length is 12 residues. V gave up 9 bases and J gave up 5 bases, with 14 bases separating them. CDR3 in DNA: TGTGCCAGTGCGGAGGGTTGGGACGAGCAGTACTTC. This gives the protein CASAEGWDEQYF.

The chain carries TRBV6-6 and TRBJ1-5, with TRBD1 matching over 7 bases. The CDR3 runs to 15 residues. The V and J ends lost 5 bases and 3 bases, in that order; junction bases with no gene match: 7. Germline V gene sequence: CDR1 MNHNY, CDR2 SVGAGI (reference sequence). The CDR3 sequence is CASSDPGGHNQPQHF. CDR3 nucleotides: TGTGCCAGCAGTGATCCAGGGGGACACAATCAGCCCCAGCATTTT.

This chain links TRBV24-1 with TRBJ2-7; 10 bases line up with TRBD2. The DNA matches TRBJ2-1 better at its end, which makes the J call doubtful. The CDR3 runs to 13 residues. From germline, CDR1 is KGHDR and CDR2 SFDVKD. The CDR3 nucleotides read TGTGCCACCCGAAGCGGGAGGGCCGGAGAGCAGTTCTTC. This encodes CATRSGRAGEQFF.

This clonotype was recorded at least ten times. The chain combines TRBV6-5 with TRBJ1-2; D may be TRBD1 (5 bases). V lost 2 bases and J lost 2, with 9 bases in between. The CDR3 consists of 14 residues. Germline V lookup: CDR1 MNHEY, CDR2 SVGAGI. The CDR3 DNA is TGTGCCAGCAGTTACGGGGGTATCAACTATGGCTACACCTTC. It encodes CASSYGGINYGYTF.

Points on this clonotype: This CDR3 fails to terminate in the conserved phenylalanine or tryptophan, so it likely reflects a read error. The limits of the CDR3 on the DNA are not certain, so only TCRdb's listed CDR3 is given. V and J are TRBV7-2 and TRBJ2-6; the table's TRBD2 call for D was not verified on the DNA. Including both end residues, the CDR3 is 14 amino acids long. CDR1 SGHTA and CDR2 FQGNSA come from the germline V gene. The CDR3 protein is CASSLGRTSGRALV.

This clonotype was seen just once. No DNA is shown, since the ends of the CDR3 on it are uncertain; the CDR3 is the one TCRdb lists. The chain uses TRBV7-9 and TRBJ2-7; whether TRBD1, the table's D call, matches the DNA was not checked. CDR1 is SEHNR, CDR2 FQNEAQ, per germline (reference sequence). A total of 20 residues make up the CDR3, ends included. The CDR3 loop is CASSFHICSARDRRDHEQYF.

The gene calls are TRBV9 and TRBJ2-7; the D gene is possibly TRBD1 (7 bases). CDR1 and CDR2 (germline): SGDLS, YYNGEE. This CDR3 region has 11 residues. The CDR3 DNA follows: TGTGCTAGGCAGGGGGGCTACGAGCAGTACTTC. Translating gives CARQGGYEQYF.

This clonotype was found many times. The CDR3 region has the DNA TGTGCCAGCAGCTGGGGGGCCACTGAAGCTTTCTTT. Its translation is CASSWGATEAFF. The genes are TRBV7-2 and TRBJ1-1; possibly TRBD1 for D (6 bases). Germline lookup yields CDR1 SGHTA and CDR2 FQGNSA. The germline V and J ends were trimmed by 4 bases and 4 bases, with 7 bases remaining between them. The length of the CDR3 is 12 residues.

A remark on this clonotype: Since a much larger clone is just one base distant, this may be a read error. This sequence joins TRBV9 and TRBJ2-5, with D perhaps TRBD1 or TRBD2 (5 bases each). The germline CDR1 and CDR2 sequences are SGDLS and YYNGEE. This CDR3 has 14 residues. The CDR3 here is CASSAGTRPEAQYF. CDR3 DNA: TGTGCCAGCAGCGCTGGGACGCGACCAGAGGCCCAGTACTTC.

The chain uses TRBV5-1 and TRBJ2-1; TRBD1 or TRBD2 may be the D gene (5 bases each). Trimming took off 5 bases at V and 7 bases at J, with 13 bases between the two ends. The germline CDR1 and CDR2 sequences are SGHRS and YFSETQ. This CDR3 has 13 amino acids. CDR3 sequence: CASSQGVENEQFF. In DNA form, the CDR3 reads TGCGCCAGCAGTCAGGGAGTAGAGAATGAGCAGTTCTTC.

The CDR3 spells CASSLASGSSGNTIYF. The CDR3 DNA sequence: TGTGCCAGCAGTTTGGCCTCAGGGAGTTCTGGAAACACCATATATTTT. This chain links TRBV6-5 with TRBJ1-3; TRBD1 might be the D (5 bases). The V gene lost 4 bases and the J gene lost 1 base, with 14 bases spanning the gap. The germline gives CDR1 MNHEY, CDR2 SVGAGI. The CDR3 loop spans 16 amino acids.

A note on this clonotype: A read error is possible here, since a much larger clone lies one base away. The chain employs TRBV7-9 and TRBJ1-1, with no clear D. Germline loops: CDR1 SEHNR, CDR2 FQNEAQ (reference sequence). V was pared by 4 bases and J by 4 bases, with 13 bases between. The CDR3 is 14 amino acids. DNA for the CDR3: TGTGCCAGCAGCTCGGAACAGCTTACCACTGAAGCTTTCTTT. This sequence encodes CASSSEQLTTEAFF.

This clonotype was picked up one time. V usage is TRBV29-1 and J usage is TRBJ1-5; a possible D gene is TRBD1 (5 bases). The CDR3 spans 13 residues. The germline V and J ends were trimmed by 1 base and 5 bases, with 9 bases remaining between them. Germline CDR1 reads SQVTM; CDR2 reads ANQGSEA. In nucleotides, the CDR3 is TGCAGCGTTGAAGGGGGCCAAGATCAGCCCCAGCATTTT. Protein sequence: CSVEGGQDQPQHF.

The DNA for the CDR3 is TGTGCCACCAGCAGAGGTCCCGGGGAGCTGTTTTTT. Its protein product is CATSRGPGELFF. V is TRBV15 and J is TRBJ2-2; D remains ambiguous. V lost 1 base and J lost 6, with 3 bases in between. The CDR3 sequence is 12 residues long. Looked up from germline, CDR1 is LNHNV and CDR2 is YYDKDF (reference sequence).

This clonotype was recorded at least ten times. This chain links TRBV10-3 with TRBJ1-3; 7 bases match TRBD1. V lost 10 bases and J lost 0; bases outside the gene matches: 12. The CDR3 covers 16 residues. Germline V CDR1 and CDR2: ENHRY, SYGVKD. The CDR3 protein is CASRDSGLRSGNTIYF. In DNA form, the CDR3 reads TGTGCCAGCAGGGACAGTGGGCTTCGCTCTGGAAACACCATATATTTT.

A note on this clonotype: A junction boundary mismatches the germline segment, possibly from a read error. The genes are TRBV10-3 and TRBJ1-4; the match to TRBD1 covers 10 bases. This CDR3 contains 12 residues. Germline V gives CDR1 ENHRY, CDR2 SYGVKD. The CDR3 DNA follows: TGTGCCATTAGTGGGACAGGGGAGGAACTGTTTTTT. This codes for CAISGTGEELFF.

This clonotype was seen repeatedly, ten times or more. The CDR3 region is CSVRDSLYEQYF. DNA of the CDR3: TGCAGCGTTCGGGACAGCCTCTACGAGCAGTACTTC. This chain links TRBV29-1 with TRBJ2-7; 7 bases line up with TRBD1. J lost 3 bases, V lost 5 bases, and 4 bases had no gene match. Germline V gives CDR1 SQVTM, CDR2 ANQGSEA. The CDR3 totals 12 residues.

The gene calls are TRBV7-9 and TRBJ1-2; D unclear. The germline CDR1 and CDR2 sequences are SEHNR and FQNEAQ (reference sequence). The CDR3 has 13 residues. Trimming took 11 bases from V and 4 from J, leaving 17 bases between them. The CDR3 DNA sequence: TGTGCCTGGAGTCCATTAGGCGTCTATGGCTACACCTTC. Its protein is CAWSPLGVYGYTF.

This clonotype was observed at least ten times. The V call is TRBV9, the J call TRBJ2-1; D may be TRBD2 (6 bases). This CDR3 has 15 residues. CDR1 and CDR2 from the germline V gene are SGDLS and YYNGEE. V lost 0 bases, J lost 4 bases, and 11 bases lay in between. The CDR3 reads CASSVASGGYNEQFF. The CDR3 DNA sequence: TGTGCCAGCAGCGTAGCTTCCGGAGGGTACAATGAGCAGTTCTTC.

Concerning this clonotype: A much bigger clone sits one base away, suggesting this may be a read error. V usage is TRBV5-1 and J usage is TRBJ1-4; weak D call: TRBD1 (6 bases). Germline lookup yields CDR1 SGHRS and CDR2 YFSETQ. The CDR3 is 13 residues long. CDR3 sequence: CASGVSGQEKLLF. The CDR3 DNA reads TGTGCCAGCGGGGTATCGGGACAAGAAAAACTGCTTTTT.

This clonotype was seen once. The chain employs TRBV10-3 and TRBJ1-6; 10 bases agree with TRBD1. CDR3 length equals 13 residues. The ends lost 10 bases at V and 13 bases at J; junction bases unmatched: 10. CDR1 and CDR2 (germline): ENHRY, SYGVKD. The CDR3 protein is CATRDRGGQPLHF. The DNA of the CDR3 is TGTGCCACCAGGGACAGGGGAGGACAGCCCCTCCACTTT.

Of note for this clonotype: A much larger clone lies a single base off, so this may be a read error. The J gene is TRBJ1-6, the V gene TRBV7-2; 7 bases map to TRBD1. This CDR3 spans 14 amino acids. In germline, CDR1 is SGHTA, CDR2 FQGNSA. CDR3 region: CAGSRDSFNSPLHF. As DNA, the CDR3 is TGTGCCGGCAGTCGGGACAGCTTCAATTCACCCCTCCACTTT.

There are many counts of this clonotype. The V gene is TRBV28, the J gene TRBJ2-7, with TRBD2 as a possible D gene (6 bases). The CDR3 consists of 13 residues. CDR1 is MDHEN and CDR2 is SYDVKM in the germline V gene. Deletions cut 6 bases from V and 3 bases from J, with 12 bases between. CDR3 residues: CASSPSRGYEQYF. CDR3 DNA sequence: TGTGCCAGCAGCCCCTCGCGGGGCTACGAGCAGTACTTC. Full variable domain (rest looked up from reference TRBV28 and TRBJ2-7): DVKVTQSSRYLVKRTGEKVFLECVQDMDHENMFWYRQDPGLGLRLIYFSYDVKMKEKGDIPEGYSVSREKKERFSLILESASTNQTSMYLCASSPSRGYEQYFGPGTRLTVT.

Many counts were recorded for this clonotype. This chain uses TRBV11-2 with TRBJ1-6, with a possible D match to TRBD1 (5 bases). The CDR3 is made up of 15 amino acids. From germline, CDR1 is SGHAT and CDR2 FQNNGV. V gave up 1 base and J gave up 9 bases, with 13 bases separating them. The CDR3: CASSLGGTARSPLHF. Here the CDR3 DNA reads TGTGCCAGCAGCTTAGGGGGGACGGCGCGTTCACCCCTCCACTTT.